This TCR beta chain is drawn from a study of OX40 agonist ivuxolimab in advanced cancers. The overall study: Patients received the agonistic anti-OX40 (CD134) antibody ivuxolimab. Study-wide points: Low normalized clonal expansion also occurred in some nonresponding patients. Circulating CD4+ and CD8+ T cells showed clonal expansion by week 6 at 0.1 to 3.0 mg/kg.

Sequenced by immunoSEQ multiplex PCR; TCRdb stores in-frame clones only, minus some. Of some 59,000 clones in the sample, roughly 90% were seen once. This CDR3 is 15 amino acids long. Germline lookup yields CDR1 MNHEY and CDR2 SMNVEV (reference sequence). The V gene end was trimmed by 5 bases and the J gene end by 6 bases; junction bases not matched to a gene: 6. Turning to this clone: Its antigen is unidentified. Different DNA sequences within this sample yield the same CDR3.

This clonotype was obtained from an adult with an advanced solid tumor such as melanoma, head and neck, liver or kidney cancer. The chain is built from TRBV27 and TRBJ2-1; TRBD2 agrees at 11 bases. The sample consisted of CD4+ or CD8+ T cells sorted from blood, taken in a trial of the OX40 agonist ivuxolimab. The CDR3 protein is CASSPGTSGLNEQFF. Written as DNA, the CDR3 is TGTGCCAGCAGTCCCGGGACTAGCGGTCTCAATGAGCAGTTCTTC.